This is a list of T cell receptor beta chains from one sample in a study of T-cell reconstitution after alpha-beta-depleted transplantation in children. A single record per CDR3 protein comes from TCRdb applying MiXCR to the PCR reads. The sample includes 200,000 or so distinct CDR3 sequences, about 6% of them seen just once. The sequencing here drew on PBMCs, taken before TCRalphabeta/CD19-depleted stem cell transplant. The receptors derive from a girl less than two years old with combined immunodeficiency, due to receive a stem cell transplant. Each CDR3 is given with its conserved first and last residue. A D gene is named only where the DNA matches it firmly. Rows give clone size only sometimes, using once, few, many, or a class for an expanded clone.

D: NA
size: NA
V: TRBV21-1
J: TRBJ2-5
CDR3: CASRRCGTQYF
DNA: TGTGCCAGCAGGCGGTGTGGGACCCAGTACTTC

D: NA
size: many
V: TRBV10-3
J: TRBJ2-2
CDR3: CAIRTDGLNTGELFF
DNA: TGTGCCATCAGAACCGACGGATTGAACACCGGGGAGCTGTTTTTT

D: NA
size: many
V: TRBV7-9
J: TRBJ2-7
CDR3: CASSPGTPTYEQYF
DNA: TGTGCCAGCAGCCCCGGGACTCCAACCTACGAGCAGTACTTC

D: TRBD2
size: many
V: TRBV6-5
J: TRBJ2-1
CDR3: CASSYSMGGNEQFF
DNA: TGTGCCAGCAGTTACTCGATGGGAGGGAATGAGCAGTTCTTC

D: TRBD2
size: few
V: TRBV27
J: TRBJ2-5
CDR3: CASSLFSGGDQETQYF
DNA: TGTGCCAGCAGTTTATTTAGCGGGGGAGATCAAGAGACCCAGTACTTC

D: NA
size: many
V: TRBV9
J: TRBJ2-3
CDR3: CASSSERGTDTQYF
DNA: TGTGCCAGCAGCTCCGAACGGGGGACAGATACGCAGTATTTT

D: NA
size: many
V: TRBV29-1
J: TRBJ2-1
CDR3: CSVEGPFGASYNEQFF
DNA: TGCAGCGTTGAGGGGCCGTTCGGGGCTTCCTACAATGAGCAGTTCTTC

D: NA
size: few
V: TRBV29-1
J: TRBJ2-7
CDR3: CSVDDGPYEQYF
DNA: TGCAGCGTTGATGACGGCCCCTACGAGCAGTACTTC

D: NA
size: many
V: TRBV12-3/TRBV12-4
J: TRBJ2-7
CDR3: CASSLFHYEQYF
DNA: TGTGCCAGCAGTTTGTTCCACTACGAGCAGTACTTC

D: TRBD1
size: many
V: TRBV29-1
J: TRBJ1-1
CDR3: CSVEPGQDSNTEAFF
DNA: TGCAGCGTTGAGCCTGGACAGGACTCGAACACTGAAGCTTTCTTT

D: NA
size: many
V: TRBV28
J: TRBJ2-7
CDR3: CASDPGGAARRQYF
DNA: TGTGCCAGCGACCCTGGGGGGGCCGCCCGACGGCAGTACTTC

D: NA
size: NA
V: TRBV10-2
J: TRBJ1-2
CDR3: CASSESWGGDGIGYTF
DNA: TGCGCCAGCAGTGAGTCGTGGGGGGGCGATGGAATCGGCTACACCTTC

D: TRBD2
size: few
V: TRBV5-8
J: TRBJ2-1
CDR3: CASSFKRESSSYNEQFF
DNA: TGTGCCAGCAGCTTCAAGCGGGAGTCGAGCTCCTACAATGAGCAGTTCTTC

D: NA
size: many
V: TRBV5-1
J: TRBJ2-5
CDR3: CASSLAAVLQETQYF
DNA: TGCGCCAGCAGCTTGGCCGCAGTCCTCCAAGAGACCCAGTACTTC

D: TRBD1
size: few
V: TRBV29-1
J: TRBJ2-7
CDR3: CSVRTGTWGLGDEQYF
DNA: TGCAGCGTGAGGACAGGGACGTGGGGGCTGGGCGACGAGCAGTACTTC

D: NA
size: NA
V: TRBV7-8
J: TRBJ2-5
CDR3: CASSLDPVGLLEETQYF
DNA: TGTGCCAGCAGCTTAGACCCCGTGGGGCTACTAGAAGAGACCCAGTACTTC

D: TRBD1
size: many
V: TRBV3-1
J: TRBJ1-1
CDR3: CASSQAGGGTEAFF
DNA: TGTGCCAGCAGCCAAGCAGGGGGCGGCACTGAAGCTTTCTTT

D: TRBD2
size: many
V: TRBV28
J: TRBJ2-7
CDR3: CASSLNYGLAGAVYF
DNA: TGTGCCAGCAGTTTGAATTACGGCTTGGCGGGAGCAGTCTACTTC

D: NA
size: many
V: TRBV29-1
J: TRBJ2-1
CDR3: CSVEVYPEQFF
DNA: TGCAGCGTTGAAGTCTACCCAGAGCAGTTCTTC

D: TRBD2
size: many
V: TRBV12-3/TRBV12-4
J: TRBJ2-5
CDR3: CASSPRTSSLYQETQYF
DNA: TGTGCCAGCAGTCCGCGGACTAGCTCCCTGTACCAAGAGACCCAGTACTTC

D: NA
size: many
V: TRBV7-2
J: TRBJ2-4
CDR3: CASSFRLRDIQYF
DNA: TGTGCCAGCAGCTTTCGGCTTCGAGACATTCAGTACTTC

D: NA
size: many
V: TRBV7-2
J: TRBJ2-7
CDR3: CASSFRISYEQYF
DNA: TGTGCCAGCAGCTTTAGGATCTCCTACGAGCAGTACTTC

D: NA
size: NA
V: TRBV2
J: TRBJ1-1
CDR3: CASSGAGWFTEAFF
DNA: TGTGCCAGCAGCGGGGCAGGGTGGTTCACTGAAGCTTTCTTT

D: TRBD2
size: many
V: TRBV5-1
J: TRBJ2-4
CDR3: CASSFTGRAWKNIQYF
DNA: TGCGCCAGCAGCTTTACCGGGAGGGCCTGGAAAAACATTCAGTACTTC

D: NA
size: many
V: TRBV2
J: TRBJ1-5
CDR3: CASSLVSNQPQHF
DNA: TGTGCCAGCAGTTTGGTATCCAATCAGCCCCAGCATTTT

D: NA
size: many
V: TRBV9
J: TRBJ2-2
CDR3: CASSGTPYLGELFF
DNA: TGTGCCAGCAGCGGTACACCATATCTCGGGGAGCTGTTTTTT

D: TRBD2
size: many
V: TRBV3-1
J: TRBJ2-5
CDR3: CASSQTSGGRGRETQYF
DNA: TGTGCCAGCAGCCAAACTAGCGGGGGCCGCGGCAGAGAGACCCAGTACTTC

D: NA
size: many
V: TRBV5-1
J: TRBJ2-1
CDR3: CASSLYSGPYNEQFF
DNA: TGCGCCAGCAGCTTGTATAGCGGACCTTACAATGAGCAGTTCTTC

D: NA
size: many
V: TRBV29-1
J: TRBJ2-1
CDR3: CSPRTAYNEQFF
DNA: TGCAGCCCCCGGACGGCTTACAATGAGCAGTTCTTC

D: TRBD2
size: many
V: TRBV27
J: TRBJ2-7
CDR3: CASSLGTSGRNEQYF
DNA: TGTGCCAGCAGTTTAGGGACTAGCGGGAGGAACGAGCAGTACTTC

D: NA
size: many
V: TRBV5-1
J: TRBJ2-1
CDR3: CASSLGNYYEQFF
DNA: TGCGCCAGCAGCTTGGGAAACTATTATGAGCAGTTCTTC

D: NA
size: many
V: TRBV12-3/TRBV12-4
J: TRBJ1-4
CDR3: CASSFLARSEKLFF
DNA: TGTGCCAGCAGTTTCCTAGCGAGGAGTGAAAAACTGTTTTTT

D: NA
size: few
V: TRBV15
J: TRBJ2-1
CDR3: CATSTAPSVEQFF
DNA: TGTGCCACCAGCACGGCTCCCTCGGTTGAGCAGTTCTTC

D: NA
size: many
V: TRBV14
J: TRBJ2-1
CDR3: CASRLTWGLANEQFF
DNA: TGTGCCAGCAGGCTGACGTGGGGGTTAGCCAATGAGCAGTTCTTC

D: NA
size: many
V: TRBV12-3/TRBV12-4
J: TRBJ1-2
CDR3: CASSFDGTEGGYTF
DNA: TGTGCCAGCAGTTTTGATGGGACTGAGGGTGGCTACACCTTC

D: TRBD2
size: many
V: TRBV29-1
J: TRBJ2-3
CDR3: CSVGGRPTDTQYF
DNA: TGCAGCGTTGGCGGGAGACCCACAGATACGCAGTATTTT

D: NA
size: many
V: TRBV28
J: TRBJ2-1
CDR3: CASSFLSYNEQFF
DNA: TGTGCCAGCAGTTTCCTCTCGTACAATGAGCAGTTCTTC